The rows below give T cell receptor beta chains drawn from one sample of a study of blood T cells in healthy people across ages. TCRdb reprocessed the 5' RACE reads via MiXCR and lists one record per CDR3 protein. The sample lists hundreds of thousands of distinct CDR3 sequences, roughly 32% occurring once. Sequencing was carried out using blood. These receptors all stem from a woman older than 75 in good health. Each CDR3 is given with its conserved first and last residue. D genes are given only for firm matches. For some rows the clone size is stated as once, few or many, or as a class when expanded; others skip it.

J	size	D	V	DNA	CDR3
TRBJ1-6	.	.	TRBV6-5	TGTGCCAGCAGCCGAGTGAGGGGACTGGGGGATTCACCCCTCCACTTT	CASSRVRGLGDSPLHF
TRBJ1-2	medium-sized	.	TRBV20-1	TGCAGTGCCCTCCCGATTGGGGTGGGAATCTATGGCTACACCTTC	CSALPIGVGIYGYTF
TRBJ2-7	many	.	TRBV24-1	TGTGCCACCAGTGACGACGCCGGTCTCGAGCAGTACTTC	CATSDDAGLEQYF
TRBJ1-4	few	TRBD1	TRBV10-3	TGTGCCATCAGTGAAAAGCCAGGGGGTAATGAAAAACTGTTTTTT	CAISEKPGGNEKLFF
TRBJ2-7	.	TRBD2	TRBV20-1	TGCAGTGCTAGAGAGTTTGCGGGGGCCTACGAGCAGTACTTC	CSAREFAGAYEQYF
TRBJ1-5	many	TRBD1	TRBV29-1	TGCAGCGTTAGGACAGGTAATAGCAATCAGCCCCAGCATTTT	CSVRTGNSNQPQHF
TRBJ2-7	many	TRBD1	TRBV20-1	TGCAGTGCTAGAGGCTGGGGGACAGTCTCCTACGAGCAGTACTTC	CSARGWGTVSYEQYF
TRBJ2-1	.	.	TRBV20-1	TGCAGTGCTAGAGACCCAGGAGGGCTCAATGAGCAGTTCTTC	CSARDPGGLNEQFF
TRBJ1-5	many	.	TRBV5-5	TGTGCCAGCAGCTCGCTGGAGGGCCAGCCCCAGCATTTT	CASSSLEGQPQHF
TRBJ1-1	.	.	TRBV12-5	TGTGCTAGTGGTTTAACAGGGACTGAAGCTTTCTTT	CASGLTGTEAFF
TRBJ1-2	.	.	TRBV5-1	TGCGCCAGCAGCAAACAGGCCGGCTATGGCTACACCTTC	CASSKQAGYGYTF
TRBJ1-2	many	TRBD1	TRBV5-1	TGCGCCAGCAGCCCGGACAGGAGGGGCTACACCTTC	CASSPDRRGYTF